A selection of T cell receptor beta chains follows, all from one sample in a study of identical twins. Each CDR3 protein is one row after TCRdb ran MiXCR on the 5' RACE reads. The sample gives about 1.7 million distinct CDR3 sequences, roughly a third of which show up once; roughly 0.3% is in the top ten. The sequenced material came from cord blood. Every receptor here comes from a newborn girl in good health. Both conserved end residues are part of each CDR3. A D gene is named only where the DNA matches it firmly. A clone size is listed for some rows: how often the clone was seen (once, few, many), or a class if it is expanded.

d_call	clone_size	j_call	v_call	cdr3_aa	cdr3_nt
TRBD1	-	TRBJ2-3	TRBV7-2	CASGLGTVGDTQYF	TGTGCCAGCGGCTTGGGGACAGTAGGGGATACGCAGTATTTT
-	-	TRBJ2-1	TRBV3-1	CASSQAIWRGPYNEQFF	TGTGCCAGCAGCCAAGCGATTTGGCGGGGGCCCTACAATGAGCAGTTCTTC
TRBD1	-	TRBJ1-2	TRBV29-1	CSVHTGDGGCTF	TGCAGCGTCCACACAGGGGACGGTGGCTGCACCTTC
-	-	TRBJ2-7	TRBV3-1	CASSRDPTGTYEQYF	TGTGCCAGCAGCCGCGATCCAACAGGAACCTACGAGCAGTACTTC
TRBD2	-	TRBJ2-1	TRBV11-3	CASSLWTSGSGEQFF	TGTGCCAGCAGCCTGTGGACTAGCGGGAGCGGTGAGCAGTTCTTC
-	-	TRBJ1-5	TRBV5-1	CASSVPNRRVYSNQPQHF	TGCGCCAGCAGCGTACCAAACAGGAGAGTGTATAGCAATCAGCCCCAGCATTTT
-	-	TRBJ2-3	TRBV6-5	CASSYSMVGGVSTDTQYF	TGTGCCAGCAGTTACTCGATGGTTGGCGGGGTTAGCACAGATACGCAGTATTTT
TRBD2	few	TRBJ2-1	TRBV15	CATQRTGGTNEQFF	TGTGCCACCCAGCGCACGGGAGGGACTAATGAGCAGTTCTTC
TRBD1	-	TRBJ1-6	TRBV20-1	CSARDWDRGRSPLHF	TGCAGTGCTAGAGATTGGGACAGGGGTCGCTCACCCCTCCACTTT
TRBD2	few	TRBJ2-3	TRBV5-1	CASTPGLAGTDTQYF	TGCGCCAGCACCCCCGGACTAGCGGGCACAGATACGCAGTATTTT
TRBD2	-	TRBJ2-7	TRBV6-6	CTSSYGGAYEQYF	TGTACCAGCAGTTACGGGGGGGCCTACGAGCAGTACTTC
-	-	TRBJ2-1	TRBV4-2	CASSQGRLNEQFF	TGTGCCAGCAGCCAGGGACGTCTCAATGAGCAGTTCTTC
-	-	TRBJ2-7	TRBV10-3	CAISYRETLGNEQYF	TGTGCCATCAGTTACCGGGAGACCCTTGGGAATGAGCAGTACTTC
TRBD1	-	TRBJ2-1	TRBV20-1	CSARLDRANNEQFF	TGCAGTGCTAGACTGGACAGGGCTAACAATGAGCAGTTCTTC
TRBD2	many	TRBJ2-1	TRBV6-1	CASIGGTSGNNEQFF	TGTGCCAGCATCGGCGGGACTAGCGGGAACAATGAGCAGTTCTTC
-	-	TRBJ2-1	TRBV20-1	CSARDPSSSYNEQFF	TGCAGTGCTAGAGATCCATCCTCCTCCTACAATGAGCAGTTCTTC
TRBD1	few	TRBJ1-4	TRBV7-9	CASSLATQGVEKLFF	TGTGCCAGCAGCTTAGCGACACAGGGGGTTGAAAAACTGTTTTTT
-	-	TRBJ2-3	TRBV15	CATSRGEPGHPTDTQYF	TGTGCCACCAGCAGAGGGGAACCGGGCCACCCCACAGATACGCAGTATTTT
-	few	TRBJ2-7	TRBV7-9	CASSLPTGRGTYEQYF	TGTGCCAGCAGCTTACCGACAGGGAGAGGGACTTACGAGCAGTACTTC
-	-	TRBJ2-3	TRBV20-1	CSARDRSYTQYF	TGCAGTGCTAGAGATCGCAGTTATACGCAGTATTTT
-	few	TRBJ2-7	TRBV20-1	CSASHGYEQYF	TGCAGTGCTAGCCATGGGTACGAGCAGTACTTC
TRBD2	-	TRBJ2-3	TRBV7-9	CASSLERGNPSTDTQYF	TGTGCCAGCAGCTTGGAGCGGGGGAACCCTAGCACAGATACGCAGTATTTT
-	few	TRBJ2-3	TRBV3-1	CASSQTRSVTDTQYF	TGTGCCAGCAGCCAAACTAGGTCGGTCACAGATACGCAGTATTTT
TRBD2	-	TRBJ2-1	TRBV29-1	CSGILAGINEQFF	TGCAGCGGCATCCTAGCGGGGATCAATGAGCAGTTCTTC
TRBD2	-	TRBJ2-1	TRBV13	CASSSGTSLGEQFF	TGTGCCAGCAGCTCTGGGACTAGCCTCGGTGAGCAGTTCTTC
TRBD2	few	TRBJ2-7	TRBV7-2	CASSLAAGATYEQYF	TGTGCCAGCAGCTTAGCAGCGGGAGCAACCTACGAGCAGTACTTC
-	few	TRBJ1-6	TRBV28	CASSLRGRDNSPLHF	TGTGCCAGCAGTTTGCGGGGGCGAGATAATTCACCCCTCCACTTT
-	-	TRBJ2-3	TRBV11-2	CASSLTLGTDTQYF	TGTGCCAGCAGCTTAACCCTCGGCACAGATACGCAGTATTTT
-	few	TRBJ2-2	TRBV3-1	CASSPSQGTGELFF	TGTGCCAGCAGCCCTTCCCAGGGGACCGGGGAGCTGTTTTTT
TRBD1	few	TRBJ2-3	TRBV11-1	CASRRRDRVTDTQYF	TGTGCCAGCAGACGCCGGGACAGGGTAACAGATACGCAGTATTTT
-	few	TRBJ1-5	TRBV29-1	CSVGGGAQPQHF	TGCAGCGTTGGAGGTGGGGCTCAGCCCCAGCATTTT
-	few	TRBJ2-2	TRBV5-1	CASSLSRVTGELFF	TGCGCCAGCAGCTTAAGCAGGGTCACCGGGGAGCTGTTTTTT
-	-	TRBJ2-5	TRBV6-1	CASSEEKWTAQETQYF	TGTGCCAGCAGTGAGGAGAAATGGACAGCTCAAGAGACCCAGTACTTC
TRBD2	few	TRBJ2-3	TRBV2	CASRPLAGGGSDTQYF	TGTGCCAGCAGGCCCTTAGCGGGGGGCGGCTCAGATACGCAGTATTTT
-	-	TRBJ2-5	TRBV9	CASSVKIRGETQYF	TGTGCCAGCAGCGTAAAGATCCGAGGAGAGACCCAGTACTTC